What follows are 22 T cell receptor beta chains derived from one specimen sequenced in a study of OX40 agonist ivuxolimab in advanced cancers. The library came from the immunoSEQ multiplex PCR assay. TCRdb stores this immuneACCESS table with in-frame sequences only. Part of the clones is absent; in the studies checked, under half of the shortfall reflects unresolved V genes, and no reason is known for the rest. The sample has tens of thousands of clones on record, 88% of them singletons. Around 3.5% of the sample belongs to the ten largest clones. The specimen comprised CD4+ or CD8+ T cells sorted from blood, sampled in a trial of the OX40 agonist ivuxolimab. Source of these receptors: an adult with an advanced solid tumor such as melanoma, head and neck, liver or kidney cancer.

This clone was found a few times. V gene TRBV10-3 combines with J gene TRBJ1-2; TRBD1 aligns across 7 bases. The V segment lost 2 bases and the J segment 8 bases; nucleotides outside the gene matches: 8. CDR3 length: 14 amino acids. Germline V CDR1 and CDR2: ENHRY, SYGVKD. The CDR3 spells CAISEPRDRYGYTF. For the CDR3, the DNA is TGTGCCATCAGTGAGCCCAGGGACAGATACGGCTACACCTTC.

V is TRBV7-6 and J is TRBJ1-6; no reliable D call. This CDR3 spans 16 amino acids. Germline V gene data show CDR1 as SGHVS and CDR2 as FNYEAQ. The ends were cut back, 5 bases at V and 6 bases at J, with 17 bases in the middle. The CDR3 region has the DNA TGTGCCAGCAGCCAACCCCCCCGGACCATTAATTCACCCCTCCACTTT. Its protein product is CASSQPPRTINSPLHF.

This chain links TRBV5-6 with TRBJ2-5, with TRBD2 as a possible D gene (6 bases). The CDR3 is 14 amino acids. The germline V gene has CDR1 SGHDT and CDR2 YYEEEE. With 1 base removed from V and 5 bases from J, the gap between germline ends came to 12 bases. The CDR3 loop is CASSLLVEGETQYF. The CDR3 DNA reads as TGTGCCAGCAGCTTGTTGGTGGAGGGGGAGACCCAGTACTTC.

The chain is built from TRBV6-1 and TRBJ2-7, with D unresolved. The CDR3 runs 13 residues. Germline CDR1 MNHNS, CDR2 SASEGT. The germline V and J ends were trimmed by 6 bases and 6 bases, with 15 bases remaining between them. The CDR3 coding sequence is TGTGCCAGCAGCATGGTCGATTGGGGCGAGCAGTACTTC. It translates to CASSMVDWGEQYF.

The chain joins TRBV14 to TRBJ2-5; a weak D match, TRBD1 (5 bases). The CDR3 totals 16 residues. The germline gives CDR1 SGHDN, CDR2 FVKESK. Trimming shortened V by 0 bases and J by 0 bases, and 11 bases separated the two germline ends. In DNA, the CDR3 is TGTGCCAGCAGCCAAGAGGCAGGGATGTACCAAGAGACCCAGTACTTC. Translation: CASSQEAGMYQETQYF.

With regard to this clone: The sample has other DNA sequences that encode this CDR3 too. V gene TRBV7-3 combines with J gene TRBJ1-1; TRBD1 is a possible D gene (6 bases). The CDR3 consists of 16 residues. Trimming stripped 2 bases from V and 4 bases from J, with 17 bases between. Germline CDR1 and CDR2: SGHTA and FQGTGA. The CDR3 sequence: CASSLAGGRQGTEAFF. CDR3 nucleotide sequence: TGTGCCAGCAGCTTAGCGGGGGGGCGGCAGGGCACTGAAGCTTTCTTT.

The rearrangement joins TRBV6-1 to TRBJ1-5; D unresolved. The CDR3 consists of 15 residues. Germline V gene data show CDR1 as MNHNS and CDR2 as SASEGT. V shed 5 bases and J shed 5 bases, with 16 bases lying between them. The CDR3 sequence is CASSLPLGRDQPQHF. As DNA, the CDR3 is TGTGCCAGCAGTTTACCCCTAGGAAGGGATCAGCCCCAGCATTTT.

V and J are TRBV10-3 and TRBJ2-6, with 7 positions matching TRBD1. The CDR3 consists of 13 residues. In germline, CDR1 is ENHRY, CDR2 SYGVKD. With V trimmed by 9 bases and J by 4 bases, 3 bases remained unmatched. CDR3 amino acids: CAIQGTGANVLTF. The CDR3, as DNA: TGTGCCATACAGGGGACCGGGGCCAACGTCCTGACTTTC.

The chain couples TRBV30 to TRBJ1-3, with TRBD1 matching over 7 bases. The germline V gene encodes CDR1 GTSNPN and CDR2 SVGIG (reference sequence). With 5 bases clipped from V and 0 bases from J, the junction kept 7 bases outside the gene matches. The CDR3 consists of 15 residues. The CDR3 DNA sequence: TGTGCCTGGGGCCTCAGGGGGGCCTCTGGAAACACCATATATTTT. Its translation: CAWGLRGASGNTIYF.

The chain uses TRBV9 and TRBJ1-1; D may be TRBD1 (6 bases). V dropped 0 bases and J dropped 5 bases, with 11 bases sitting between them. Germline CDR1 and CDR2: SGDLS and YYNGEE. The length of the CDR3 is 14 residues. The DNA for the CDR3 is TGTGCCAGCAGCGTAGGGGGGGCGATTACTGAAGCTTTCTTT. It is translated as CASSVGGAITEAFF.

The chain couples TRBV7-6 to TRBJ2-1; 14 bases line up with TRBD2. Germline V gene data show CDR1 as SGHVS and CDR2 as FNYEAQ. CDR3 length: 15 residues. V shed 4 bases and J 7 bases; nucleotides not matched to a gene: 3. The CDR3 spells CASSSTSGRENEQFF. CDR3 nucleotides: TGTGCCAGCAGCTCGACTAGCGGGAGGGAGAATGAGCAGTTCTTC.

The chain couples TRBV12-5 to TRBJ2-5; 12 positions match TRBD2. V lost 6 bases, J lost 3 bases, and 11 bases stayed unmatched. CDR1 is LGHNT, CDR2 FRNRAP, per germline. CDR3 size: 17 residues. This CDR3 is CASGIGRTSGAKETQYF. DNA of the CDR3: TGTGCTAGTGGCATTGGCCGGACTAGCGGGGCAAAAGAGACCCAGTACTTC. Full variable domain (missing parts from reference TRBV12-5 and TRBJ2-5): DARVTQTPRHKVTEMGQEVTMRCQPILGHNTVFWYRQTMMQGLELLAYFRNRAPLDDSGMPKDRFSAEMPDATLATLKIQPSEPRDSAVYFCASGIGRTSGAKETQYFGPGTRLLVL.

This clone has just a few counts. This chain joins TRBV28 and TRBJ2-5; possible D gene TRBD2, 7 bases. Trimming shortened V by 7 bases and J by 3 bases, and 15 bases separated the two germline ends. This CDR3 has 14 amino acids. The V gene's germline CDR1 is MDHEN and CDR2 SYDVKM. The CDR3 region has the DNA TGTGCCAGCACCCCTCGGGGGGCGGAAGAGACCCAGTACTTC. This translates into CASTPRGAEETQYF.

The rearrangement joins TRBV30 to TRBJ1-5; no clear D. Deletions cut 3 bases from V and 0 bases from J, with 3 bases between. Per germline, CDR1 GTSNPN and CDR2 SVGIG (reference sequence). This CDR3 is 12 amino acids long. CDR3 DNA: TGTGCCTGGAGCTATAGCAATCAGCCCCAGCATTTT. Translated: CAWSYSNQPQHF.

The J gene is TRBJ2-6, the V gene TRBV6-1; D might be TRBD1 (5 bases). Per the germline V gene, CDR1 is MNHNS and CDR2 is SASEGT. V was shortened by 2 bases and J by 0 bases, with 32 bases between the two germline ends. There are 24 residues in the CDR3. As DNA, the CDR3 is TGTGCCAGCAGTGAAAATCCCAACAGGCCCTCCCTCCAGATCCTTTTCTCTGGGGCCAACGTCCTGACTTTC. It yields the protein CASSENPNRPSLQILFSGANVLTF.

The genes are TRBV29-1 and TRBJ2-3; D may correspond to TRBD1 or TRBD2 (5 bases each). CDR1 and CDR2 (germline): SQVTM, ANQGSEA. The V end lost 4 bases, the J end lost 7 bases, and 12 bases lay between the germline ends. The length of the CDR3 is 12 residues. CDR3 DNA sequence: TGCAGCGTTGTGGATTGGGGGAATACGCAGTATTTT. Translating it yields CSVVDWGNTQYF.

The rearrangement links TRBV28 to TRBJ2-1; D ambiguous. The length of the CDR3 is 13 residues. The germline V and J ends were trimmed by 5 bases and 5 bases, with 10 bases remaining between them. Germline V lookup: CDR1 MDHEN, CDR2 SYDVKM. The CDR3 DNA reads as TGTGCCAGCAGTGACCCTGGGGACAATGAGCAGTTCTTC. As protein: CASSDPGDNEQFF.

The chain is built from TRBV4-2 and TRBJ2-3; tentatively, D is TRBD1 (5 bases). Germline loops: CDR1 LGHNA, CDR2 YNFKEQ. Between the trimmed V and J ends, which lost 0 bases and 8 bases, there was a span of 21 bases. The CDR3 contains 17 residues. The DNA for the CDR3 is TGTGCCAGCAGCCAAGAAGGGCGGACATCCCTCATAGCTACGCAGTATTTT. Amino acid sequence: CASSQEGRTSLIATQYF.

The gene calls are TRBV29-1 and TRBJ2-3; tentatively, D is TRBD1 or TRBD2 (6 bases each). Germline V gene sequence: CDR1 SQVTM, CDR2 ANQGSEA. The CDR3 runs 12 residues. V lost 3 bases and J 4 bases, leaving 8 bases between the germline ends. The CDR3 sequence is CSVDRGPDTQYF. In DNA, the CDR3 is TGCAGCGTTGATCGGGGGCCAGATACGCAGTATTTT.

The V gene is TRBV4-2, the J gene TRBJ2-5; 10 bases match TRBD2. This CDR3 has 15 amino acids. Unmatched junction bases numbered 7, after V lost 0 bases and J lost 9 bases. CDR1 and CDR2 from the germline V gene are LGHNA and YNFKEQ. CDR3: CASSQDQLAGAAQYF. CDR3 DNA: TGTGCCAGCAGCCAAGATCAGCTAGCGGGAGCAGCCCAGTACTTC.

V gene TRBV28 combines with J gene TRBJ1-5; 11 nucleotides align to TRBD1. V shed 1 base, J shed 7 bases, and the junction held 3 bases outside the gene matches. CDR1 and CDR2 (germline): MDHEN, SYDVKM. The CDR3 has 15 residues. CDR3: CASSLSGQGDQPQHF. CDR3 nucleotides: TGTGCCAGCAGTTTATCGGGACAGGGGGACCAGCCCCAGCATTTT.

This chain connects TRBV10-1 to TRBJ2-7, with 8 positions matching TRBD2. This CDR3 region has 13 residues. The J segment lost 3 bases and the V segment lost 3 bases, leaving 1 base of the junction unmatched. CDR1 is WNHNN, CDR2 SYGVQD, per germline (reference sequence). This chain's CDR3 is CASSERGGYEQYF. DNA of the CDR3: TGCGCCAGCAGTGAACGGGGGGGCTACGAGCAGTACTTC.